Following are 11 T cell receptor beta chains from one sample sequenced in a study of blood T cell repertoires in COVID-19. Generated by immunoSEQ multiplex PCR, the TCRdb table keeps only in-frame clones and is missing some. The repertoire holds 210,000 or so clones, with 88% as singletons. Sample: peripheral blood. Receptor source: a man younger than 35 with active or convalescent COVID-19.

This chain joins TRBV10-3 and TRBJ1-2, with 8 bases lining up with TRBD1. Germline trimming cut 0 bases from V and 2 bases from J; bases unmatched to any gene: 11. In germline, CDR1 is ENHRY, CDR2 SYGVKD. The CDR3 contains 18 residues. The CDR3 spells CAISESIVDRETNYGYTF. The CDR3 DNA reads as TGTGCCATCAGTGAGTCAATCGTGGACAGGGAGACCAACTATGGCTACACCTTC.

This clone was recorded a few times. V is TRBV5-1 and J is TRBJ1-1; weak D call: TRBD1 (5 bases). Looked up from germline, CDR1 is SGHRS and CDR2 is YFSETQ. This CDR3 comprises 15 residues. V gave up 2 bases and J gave up 4 bases, with 15 bases separating them. The CDR3 loop reads CASSFGAGRPTEAFF. The CDR3, as DNA: TGCGCCAGCAGCTTCGGAGCAGGGAGGCCCACTGAAGCTTTCTTT.

This chain connects TRBV6-5 to TRBJ2-7, with 7 bases matching TRBD2. The J segment lost 0 bases and the V segment lost 10 bases, leaving 12 bases of the junction unmatched. Germline loops: CDR1 MNHEY, CDR2 SVGAGI. The CDR3 has 15 residues. Here the CDR3 DNA reads TGTGCCACTTCCGGTCGGGAGCGGGGCTCCTACGAGCAGTACTTC. It is translated as CATSGRERGSYEQYF.

V usage is TRBV12-3 or TRBV12-4 and J usage is TRBJ2-7, with D tentatively TRBD1 (6 bases). V was trimmed by 3 bases and J by 5 bases, leaving 11 bases between them. The CDR3 is made up of 13 amino acids. The CDR3 DNA reads TGTGCCAGCAGTTTGGCTCCAGGGGACGAGCAGTACTTC. Translated: CASSLAPGDEQYF.

J is TRBJ1-2 and V is TRBV19; D remains unclear. Germline-derived CDR1 and CDR2 are LNHDA and SQIVND (reference sequence). The CDR3 totals 13 residues. V lost 4 bases and J 8 bases, leaving 14 bases between the germline ends. CDR3: CASSTGPTGGYTF. DNA of the CDR3: TGTGCCAGTAGTACCGGCCCCACGGGAGGCTACACCTTC.

This clone was seen only a few times. The V call is TRBV6-5, the J call TRBJ2-6; 7 bases align to TRBD1. V shed 2 bases and J 0 bases; nucleotides not matched to a gene: 1. The CDR3 totals 16 residues. The germline CDR1 and CDR2 sequences are MNHEY and SVGAGI. The CDR3 here is CASSYRQGSGANVLTF. The CDR3 DNA reads TGTGCCAGCAGTTACCGACAGGGCTCTGGGGCCAACGTCCTGACTTTC.

This clone appeared a few times. The V gene is TRBV9, the J gene TRBJ1-5, with D unresolved. Germline V gene data show CDR1 as SGDLS and CDR2 as YYNGEE. The ends were cut back, 0 bases at V and 3 bases at J, with 10 bases in the middle. The CDR3 loop spans 15 amino acids. In nucleotides, the CDR3 is TGTGCCAGCAGCGTAGATCCAGCGAACAATCAGCCCCAGCATTTT. It codes for CASSVDPANNQPQHF.

The chain is built from TRBV9 and TRBJ2-7, with 9 positions matching TRBD1. The CDR3 is 15 residues long. Per germline, CDR1 SGDLS and CDR2 YYNGEE. V was clipped by 4 bases and J by 5 bases; unmatched bases: 10. CDR3 DNA: TGTGCCAGCAGCCCTTCCGGGACAGGGTCCCACGAGCAGTACTTC. This sequence encodes CASSPSGTGSHEQYF.

This chain connects TRBV4-1 to TRBJ1-3; 7 nucleotides match TRBD1. After removal of 1 base from V and 0 bases from J, the junction contained 3 bases not matched to a gene. The CDR3 sequence is 16 residues long. Germline V lookup: CDR1 MGHRA, CDR2 YSYEKL. The CDR3 region has the DNA TGCGCCAGCAGCCAAGGCGCAGGGGGCTCTGGAAACACCATATATTTT. This codes for CASSQGAGGSGNTIYF.

This clone showed up just once. This chain uses TRBV3-1 (or the pseudogene TRBV3-2) with TRBJ2-5; 9 bases agree with TRBD1. Losses at the gene ends were 0 bases for V and 9 bases for J; bases not matched to a gene: 14. CDR3 length: 17 residues. The V gene's germline CDR1 is LGHDT and CDR2 YNNKEL (reference sequence). The CDR3 sequence: CASSQEVVTDRGGAQYF. The CDR3 region has the DNA TGTGCCAGCAGCCAAGAAGTGGTGACGGACAGGGGCGGGGCCCAGTACTTC.

V usage is TRBV14 and J usage is TRBJ2-1; D is perhaps TRBD1 (6 bases). The ends were cut back, 0 bases at V and 3 bases at J, with 12 bases in the middle. From germline, CDR1 is SGHDN and CDR2 FVKESK. The CDR3 has 16 amino acids. CDR3 nucleotides: TGTGCCAGCAGCCAAGAAATCAGGGGTAACTACAATGAGCAGTTCTTC. Protein product: CASSQEIRGNYNEQFF.